This TCR beta chain comes out of a study of blood T cell repertoires in COVID-19 (dated by TCRdb to about 2020). Turning to the overall study: The collaborator samples originated in the United States, Italy and Spain and spanned the acute and convalescent phases of COVID-19. The material from the prospective study consisted of cDNA or gDNA derived from T cells, B-cell-depleted T cells, or PBMCs. Deeply sampled blood TCRbeta repertoires from subjects exposed to, actively infected with, or recovered from COVID-19 were included in the dataset. The repertoires were released in a freely available public database meant as a resource for research on the immune response to SARS-CoV-2. Samples came from the ongoing ImmuneRACE study (first 160 participants) plus 1,254 subjects from 6 global collaborators. Sample metadata almost always included a de-identified subject ID, COVID-19 status, age in years and sex. Where HLA class I and class II types were available, the types were taken from metadata supplied by the sample provider, not from assay-based typing. Overall results and qualifications from the work: How much clinical and demographic metadata was included differed by source and by participant, and the metadata was provided uncurated.

A second Seattle source provided samples from volunteer blood donors who had recovered from COVID-19. Whole blood was collected in K2EDTA tubes by collaborating institutions according to the institutions' own protocols. For TCRbeta analysis, collaborators shipped samples in one of three forms: frozen whole blood, isolated PBMCs, or DNA extracted from either of those sample types. Measured from the cysteine to the phenylalanine, the CDR3 is 16 residues long. Just CDR3 DNA is preserved here, 48 bases in frame from base 1. CDR1 and CDR2 were assigned from the germline V gene as SGHVS and FQNEAQ. At the junction V is shortened by 5 bases and J by 2 bases, with 19 bases in between. Notes on this clone: Its antigen remains unidentified. Base qualities are not recorded, but no much larger clone differs from it by a single base.

TCRbeta CDR3 regions were amplified from genomic DNA using the immunoSEQ Assay, a bias-controlled multiplex PCR. The paper's processing steps were these. Nucleated cell counts per sample were estimated from amplification of reference gene primers within the assay. To quantify the absolute abundance of each unique TCRbeta CDR3 rearrangement, sequence reads were collapsed and filtered. For each sample, productive Simpson clonality was calculated by taking the square root of Simpson's diversity index across productive rearrangements. What TCRdb holds here is the immuneACCESS table cut down to in-frame rearrangements. Part of the clones is not present; checked against another copy, under half of the missing clones reflect an unresolved V gene, and the others are unexplained. V, J and clone size were drawn from that table, and D and trimming were deduced from the DNA. This sample gives 250,000 to 350,000 clones in total; 80% to 90% of them show up just once. The ten largest clones represent approximately 7.8% of the sample.

Sequenced material: peripheral blood. This TCR derives from a woman in her fifties or sixties who had recovered from COVID-19. The rearrangement joined TRBV7-8 to TRBJ2-7, with TRBD2 perhaps the D gene, on 6 matching bases. The bases read TGTGCCAGCAGCATGGACCGGCGGGAACGTGCCTACGAGCAGTACTTC. Its protein reads: CASSMDRRERAYEQYF. Supplemented by the reference TRBV7-8 and TRBJ2-7 proteins around the CDR3, the complete variable domain is GAGVSQSPRYKVAKRGQDVALRCDPISGHVSLFWYQQALGQGPEFLTYFQNEAQLDKSGLPSDRFFAERPEGSVSTLKIQRTQQEDSAVYLCASSMDRRERAYEQYFGPGTRLTVT.